This T cell receptor beta chain appears in the sequencing data of a study of shared clonotypes between healthy human individuals. Naivety among CD8 cells was defined by CD45RO negativity and positive CCR7 selection, thereby excluding terminally differentiated effector memory CD45RA+ cells. This table comes from immunoSEQ multiplex PCR, and its TCRdb copy is limited to in-frame clones, with some not included. The sample carries around 580,000 clones, about 98% recorded once. The sequence was obtained from a man aged 25-45 years in good health. Material: naive CD8+ T cells sorted from blood.

The CDR3 bases are TGTGGAGCGAGCGGGGGAAGCTCCTACAATGAGCAGTTCTTC. It codes for CGASGGSSYNEQFF. The chain carries TRBV7-9 and TRBJ2-1, with TRBD2 identical over 8 bases. The CDR3 has 14 residues. Per the germline V gene, CDR1 is SEHNR and CDR2 is FQNEAQ (reference sequence). The full variable domain, its missing parts supplied by reference TRBV7-9 and TRBJ2-1, is DTGVSQNPRHKITKRGQNVTFRCDPISEHNRLYWYRQTLGQGPEFLTYFQNEAQLEKSRLLSDRFSAERPKGSFSTLEIQRTEQGDSAMYLCGASGGSSYNEQFFGPGTRLTVL.